This T cell receptor beta chain was obtained from a study of blood T cells in healthy people across ages. The sample providers were healthy Caucasian people from Russia, aged about 6 to 90. In this sample, this clonotype turned up a few times. Its matching antigen is unknown. The CDR3 is 11 residues long. The germline V gene has CDR1 SEHNR and CDR2 FQNEAQ (reference sequence). A second PCR, run for about 7 to 11 cycles, used a sample-barcoded 5' primer plus a J-beta primer mix. TCRdb ran MiXCR on the 5' RACE reads and lists one entry per CDR3 protein. The sample consists of under 700,000 distinct CDR3 sequences, about 25% of them appearing once. Notes on the study in general: In long-lived donors, naive CD4+ cell counts and diversity exceeded those of aged donors.

The same data also contributed to another study, on T cells of mothers and their children. That report notes: Overlap measured in related mother-child pairs was slightly, non-significantly higher than in unrelated pairs. Sequencing revealed no T cell clones that were persistent and microchimeric.

The sample was blood. V is TRBV7-9 and J is TRBJ2-1; D remains ambiguous. The assigned J gene may be wrong: the sequence end matches TRBJ2-7 better. This TCR came from a boy between 10 and 17 years old in good health. The CDR3 protein is CASSLYSEQYF. DNA for the CDR3: TGTGCCAGCAGCTTATACTCCGAGCAGTACTTC.